Sequencing of this T cell receptor beta chain was carried out in a study of T cell clonality in common variable immunodeficiency. Findings and limits, study-wide: The cause of increased CVID clonality remains unclear without subpopulation sequencing. TCRbeta clonality was increased in CVID versus healthy controls.

Repertoires were generated with immunoSEQ multiplex PCR, while TCRdb's copy carries only in-frame clones and drops some. This repertoire holds about 43,000 clones, and none appear only once. In this sample, this clone turned up many times. Its antigen is unidentified. Sequencing used peripheral blood mononuclear cells. This receptor was taken from a person aged 18-69 years in good health.

The sequenced part of the CDR3 DNA is TGTGCCAGCAGTGGAACACCTGCAACTAATGAAAAA. It translates to CASSGTPATNEK. The CDR3, in full, reads CASSGTPATNEKLFF. V gene TRBV2 combines with J gene TRBJ1-4, with unresolved D. The sequenced fragment ends 3 residues before the CDR3 boundary, so the rest is inferred from the germline J gene. The CDR3 spans 15 residues. The V end lost 4 bases, the J end lost 0 bases, and 9 bases lay between the germline ends. CDR1 is SNHLY, CDR2 FYNNEI, per germline.